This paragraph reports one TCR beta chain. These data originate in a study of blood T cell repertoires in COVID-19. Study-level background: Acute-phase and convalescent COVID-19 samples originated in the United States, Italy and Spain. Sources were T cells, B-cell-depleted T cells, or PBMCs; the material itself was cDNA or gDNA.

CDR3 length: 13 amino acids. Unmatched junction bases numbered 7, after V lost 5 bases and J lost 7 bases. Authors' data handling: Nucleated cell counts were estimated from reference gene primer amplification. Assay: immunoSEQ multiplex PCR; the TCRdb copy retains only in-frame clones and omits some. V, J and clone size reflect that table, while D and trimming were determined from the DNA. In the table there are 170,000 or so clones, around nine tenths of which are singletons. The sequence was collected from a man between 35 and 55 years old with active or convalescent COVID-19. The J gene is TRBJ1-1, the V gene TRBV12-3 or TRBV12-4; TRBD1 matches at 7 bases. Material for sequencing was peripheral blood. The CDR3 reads CASSTWDSVEAFF. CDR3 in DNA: TGTGCCAGCAGTACCTGGGACAGCGTTGAAGCTTTCTTT.